The 20 T cell receptor beta chains listed next were all sequenced from one sample in a study of Ad26.COV2.S vaccination and SARS-CoV-2 variants. Measured with immunoSEQ multiplex PCR; TCRdb has only the in-frame clones, and not every one. The sample has approximately 340,000 clones, around 90% seen once. The specimen comprised peripheral blood, sampled after recovery from COVID-19. These receptors originate from a human donor who had recovered from COVID-19.

Comments on this clone: Different DNA sequences within this sample yield the same CDR3. V and J are TRBV11-2 and TRBJ2-7; TRBD1 matches 7 bases. From germline, CDR1 is SGHAT and CDR2 FQNNGV. The length of the CDR3 is 13 residues. V lost 5 bases to trimming and J lost 4 bases; unmatched junction nucleotides: 5. As DNA, the CDR3 is TGTGCCAGCAGCCCTGGGACAGCTTACGAGCAGTACTTC. Amino acid sequence: CASSPGTAYEQYF.

This sequence joins TRBV5-1 and TRBJ1-1, with D perhaps matching TRBD1 (5 bases). V was trimmed by 5 bases and J by 11 bases, leaving 13 bases between them. CDR1 is SGHRS and CDR2 is YFSETQ in the germline V gene. This CDR3 contains 11 residues. The CDR3 DNA is TGCGCCAGCAGGGCCGGGGCCATTGCTTTCTTT. As protein: CASRAGAIAFF.

The chain uses TRBV19 and TRBJ1-5; D unresolved. Germline CDR1 is LNHDA and CDR2 is SQIVND (reference sequence). This CDR3 has 12 amino acids. Trimming took off 3 bases at V and 7 bases at J, with 7 bases between the two ends. In DNA, the CDR3 is TGTGCCAGTAGTATGGGTGGACAGCCCCAGCATTTT. It yields the protein CASSMGGQPQHF.

V is TRBV5-1 and J is TRBJ2-7, with D possibly matching TRBD1 (6 bases). Germline CDR1 reads SGHRS; CDR2 reads YFSETQ. This CDR3 comprises 12 residues. V shed 3 bases and J shed 4 bases, with 8 bases lying between them. CDR3 residues: CASSSTGYEQYF. For the CDR3, the DNA is TGCGCCAGCAGCTCTACAGGGTACGAGCAGTACTTC.

This chain joins TRBV18 and TRBJ1-6; 7 bases line up with TRBD1. The CDR3 covers 16 residues. Germline V gene data show CDR1 as KGHSH and CDR2 as LQKENI. The V segment lost 1 base and the J segment 5 bases; nucleotides outside the gene matches: 5. CDR3 coding DNA: TGTGCCAGCTCACCACTGGACAGGCCGAATAATTCACCCCTCCACTTT. Protein: CASSPLDRPNNSPLHF.

The V gene is TRBV6-5, the J gene TRBJ2-1, with a possible D match to TRBD2 (6 bases). CDR1 is MNHEY and CDR2 is SVGAGI in the germline V gene. V gave up 5 bases and J gave up 4 bases, with 12 bases separating them. The CDR3 contains 14 residues. The CDR3 DNA follows: TGTGCCAGCAGTCTACTAGCATCTTACAATGAGCAGTTCTTC. Residues: CASSLLASYNEQFF.

This chain joins TRBV3-1 (or the pseudogene TRBV3-2) and TRBJ1-1, with D hard to call. Trimming removed 4 bases at V and 1 base at J, with 13 bases between. This CDR3 is built from 15 residues. The germline gives CDR1 LGHDT, CDR2 YNNKEL (reference sequence). This CDR3 is CASSPRSGPNTEAFF. In nucleotides, the CDR3 is TGTGCCAGCAGCCCCCGGTCCGGACCGAACACTGAAGCTTTCTTT.

The rearrangement links TRBV19 to TRBJ1-1, with D unclear. The CDR3 sequence is 16 residues long. Trimming removed 2 bases from V and 0 bases from J, with 13 bases in between. CDR1 is LNHDA and CDR2 is SQIVND in the germline V gene (reference sequence). The CDR3 protein is CASSIRGSLLNTEAFF. CDR3 nucleotide sequence: TGTGCCAGTAGTATACGAGGCAGCTTACTGAACACTGAAGCTTTCTTT.

The rearrangement uses TRBV12-2 and TRBJ2-5; TRBD1, the table's D call, lacks a check against the DNA. TRBV12-2 is described as a pseudogene. The CDR3 is made up of 14 amino acids. The CDR3 is CASRLATAGGTQYF. The CDR3 nucleotides read TGTGCAAGTCGCTTAGCGACAGCAGGGGGGACCCAGTACTTC.

The chain links TRBV19 to TRBJ1-1, with D unclear. Germline V gives CDR1 LNHDA, CDR2 SQIVND (reference sequence). Trimming left V 5 bases short and J 0 bases short, with 10 bases between. The CDR3 runs 14 residues. The CDR3 nucleotides are TGTGCCAGTAGTGTTCCGGGATTGAACACTGAAGCTTTCTTT. Amino acid sequence: CASSVPGLNTEAFF. Using reference TRBV19 and TRBJ1-1 for the parts outside the CDR3, the full variable domain is DGGITQSPKYLFRKEGQNVTLSCEQNLNHDAMYWYRQDPGQGLRLIYYSQIVNDFQKGDIAEGYSVSREKKESFPLTVTSAQKNPTAFYLCASSVPGLNTEAFFGQGTRLTVV.

In nucleotides, the CDR3 is TGCAGCGTGGGGGTGTTGGGGGGCGGCATGAACACTGAAGCTTTCTTT. Amino acids: CSVGVLGGGMNTEAFF. The chain carries TRBV29-1 and TRBJ1-1; TRBD1 is a possible D gene (6 bases). Germline CDR1 SQVTM, CDR2 ANQGSEA. V lost 6 bases to trimming and J lost 0 bases, with 20 bases between them. The CDR3 is made up of 16 amino acids.

The chain couples TRBV9 to TRBJ1-4; D remains unclear. Per germline, CDR1 SGDLS and CDR2 YYNGEE. This CDR3 has 14 amino acids. Trimming stripped 0 bases from V and 0 bases from J, with 3 bases between. Here the CDR3 DNA reads TGTGCCAGCAGCGTAGGCGCAACTAATGAAAAACTGTTTTTT. It encodes CASSVGATNEKLFF. The entire variable domain, with the rest obtained from reference TRBV9 and TRBJ1-4, is as follows: DSGVTQTPKHLITATGQRVTLRCSPRSGDLSVYWYQQSLDQGLQFLIQYYNGEERAKGNILERFSAQQFPDLHSELNLSSLELGDSALYFCASSVGATNEKLFFGSGTQLSVL.

The chain combines TRBV6-4 with TRBJ2-3; D is perhaps TRBD2 (5 bases). Trimming shortened V by 9 bases and J by 5 bases, and 6 bases separated the two germline ends. Germline CDR1 is MRHNA and CDR2 is SNTAGT. This CDR3 is built from 10 residues. In DNA, the CDR3 is TGTGCCAGAGAGGGAGATACGCAGTATTTT. The encoded protein is CAREGDTQYF.

The CDR3 region has the DNA TGCGCCAGCAGTGAGGGTAGTGAGCAGTACTTC. Amino acid sequence: CASSEGSEQYF. The chain links TRBV10-2 to TRBJ2-7; no clear D gene. Germline CDR1 reads WSHSY; CDR2 reads SAAADI. Trimming took off 2 bases at V and 7 bases at J, with 6 bases between the two ends. The CDR3 consists of 11 residues.

The chain is built from TRBV6-6 and TRBJ1-1, with a possible D match to TRBD1 (6 bases). The germline V and J ends were trimmed by 10 bases and 5 bases, with 23 bases remaining between them. Germline V lookup: CDR1 MNHNY, CDR2 SVGAGI (reference sequence). The CDR3 loop spans 15 amino acids. The CDR3 region is CATFRGAGRGTEAFF. CDR3 DNA: TGTGCCACCTTTAGGGGGGCAGGGAGGGGGACTGAAGCTTTCTTT.

The chain carries TRBV5-1 and TRBJ2-5; TRBD2 matches at 9 bases. The CDR3 loop spans 14 amino acids. J was trimmed by 5 bases and V by 4 bases; bases with no gene match: 6. Per germline, CDR1 SGHRS and CDR2 YFSETQ. The CDR3 reads CASSAPSGAETQYF. The DNA of the CDR3 is TGCGCCAGCAGCGCTCCTAGCGGGGCGGAGACCCAGTACTTC.

This sequence joins TRBV12-3 or TRBV12-4 and TRBJ1-4; D gene uncertain. This CDR3 region has 13 residues. Trimming took 6 bases from V and 8 from J, leaving 13 bases between them. This CDR3 reads CASRRGLNEKLFF. The DNA of the CDR3 is TGTGCCAGCAGGAGAGGGCTTAACGAAAAACTGTTTTTT.

The chain combines TRBV6-1 with TRBJ2-7; D possibly corresponds to TRBD2 (6 bases). The CDR3 contains 15 residues. V gave up 3 bases and J gave up 5 bases, with 17 bases separating them. Germline V gives CDR1 MNHNS, CDR2 SASEGT. The CDR3 DNA reads TGTGCCAGCAGTGAGTGGCGGGACGTAGGGGACGAGCAGTACTTC. It translates to CASSEWRDVGDEQYF.

This clone was seen just once. The chain carries TRBV7-2 and TRBJ2-3, with a tentative D call TRBD2 (5 bases). The CDR3 totals 17 residues. Germline-derived CDR1 and CDR2 are SGHTA and FQGNSA. Trimming removed 2 bases at V and 0 bases at J, with 15 bases between. The CDR3 sequence: CASSLSRTGPSTDTQYF. The CDR3 nucleotides are TGTGCCAGCAGCTTATCCCGGACTGGTCCTAGCACAGATACGCAGTATTTT.

The chain recombines TRBV6-1 with TRBJ2-7; no clear D gene. The CDR3 is 11 residues long. Between the trimmed V and J ends, which lost 3 bases and 3 bases, there was a span of 3 bases. Germline V gene data show CDR1 as MNHNS and CDR2 as SASEGT. The CDR3 sequence: CASSDLYEQYF. CDR3 in DNA: TGTGCCAGCAGTGACCTCTACGAGCAGTACTTC.